This T cell receptor (beta chain) was sequenced for a study of regulatory and conventional T cells in RAG deficiency. Points from the study as a whole: Other subsets showed 8.5 to 10-fold reductions, but Treg unique TCR beta sequences fell 95 to 100-fold in these patients.

Genomic DNA came from blood conventional CD4+ T cells gated CD25-low CD127-high. A remark on this clone: The target antigen is unknown.

Measured with immunoSEQ multiplex PCR; TCRdb has only the in-frame clones, and not every one. The table includes roughly 30,000 clones, 95% to 96% detected once. Unmatched junction bases numbered 5, after V lost 8 bases and J lost 0 bases. There are 15 residues in the CDR3. Germline V lookup: CDR1 ENHRY, CDR2 SYGVKD. The same data also contributed to another study, on regulatory T cells. That source adds: The PCR used 52 TRBV and 13 TRBJ primers. In patients, unique TRB V-J pairs were restricted and V/J usage skewed, especially in Tregs.

V usage is TRBV10-3 and J usage is TRBJ2-3; 10 bases align to TRBD2. The receptor was derived from a human donor in good health. Sequencing was performed on CD25- CD4+ T cells sorted from blood. CDR3 coding DNA: TGTGCCATCGCGAGCGGGGGGGCTAGCACAGATACGCAGTATTTT. Protein sequence: CAIASGGASTDTQYF.